The 12 T cell receptor beta chains below were found in one sample sequenced in a study of blood T cell repertoires in COVID-19. The assay was immunoSEQ multiplex PCR, and TCRdb's table has in-frame clones only and misses some. The data contain a few hundred thousand clones, 65% to 90% of them seen just once; the ten biggest clones take up about 4.2%. Input material: PBMCs or T cells enriched from blood (not recorded which). These receptors originate from a man between 25 and 39 years old who had recovered from COVID-19.

This clone has at least ten counts. The chain's CDR3 is CASSFNRGNSPLHF. The CDR3 bases are TGCGCCAGCAGCTTCAACAGGGGGAATTCACCCCTCCACTTT. The chain links TRBV5-1 to TRBJ1-6, with TRBD1 matching 8 bases. The trim removed 2 bases at V and 7 bases at J, leaving 2 bases unmatched. In germline, CDR1 is SGHRS, CDR2 YFSETQ. This CDR3 has 14 amino acids.

The rearrangement links TRBV5-1 to TRBJ2-1; D may be TRBD2 (6 bases). Trimming stripped 0 bases from V and 9 bases from J, with 16 bases between. This CDR3 is built from 15 residues. Germline CDR1 SGHRS, CDR2 YFSETQ. The CDR3 is CASSLVVAGRPEQFF. The CDR3 region has the DNA TGCGCCAGCAGCTTGGTCGTCGCAGGGAGGCCTGAGCAGTTCTTC.

J is TRBJ2-5 and V is TRBV29-1; 10 bases are shared with TRBD1. The CDR3 has 13 amino acids. Germline V CDR1 and CDR2: SQVTM, ANQGSEA. After removal of 6 bases from V and 5 bases from J, the junction contained 6 bases not matched to a gene. The CDR3 region has the DNA TGCAGCGTGGAGGGGACAGGGGACGAGACCCAGTACTTC. It encodes CSVEGTGDETQYF.

This chain connects TRBV10-3 to TRBJ2-1; 7 bases map to TRBD1. With 3 bases clipped from V and 4 bases from J, the junction kept 6 bases outside the gene matches. CDR1 ENHRY and CDR2 SYGVKD come from the germline V gene. The CDR3 runs to 15 residues. The CDR3 bases are TGTGCCATCAGTGACAGGGGGACGCAATACAATGAGCAGTTCTTC. This gives the protein CAISDRGTQYNEQFF.

The V gene is TRBV30, the J gene TRBJ2-5, with 7 positions matching TRBD1. The CDR3 spans 13 residues. The germline V gene has CDR1 GTSNPN and CDR2 SVGIG (reference sequence). V shed 4 bases, J shed 5 bases, and the junction held 7 bases outside the gene matches. This CDR3 is CAWIRDRGETQYF. The CDR3 DNA reads as TGTGCCTGGATACGGGACAGAGGGGAGACCCAGTACTTC.

CDR3: CASTMGSNTIYF. As DNA, the CDR3 is TGTGCCAGCACCATGGGGAGTAACACCATATATTTT. The chain joins TRBV28 to TRBJ1-3; D uncertain. This CDR3 spans 12 amino acids. Trimming stripped 7 bases from V and 7 bases from J, with 11 bases between. The germline gives CDR1 MDHEN, CDR2 SYDVKM.

DNA of the CDR3: TGTGCCAGCAGCTTAGTCGCGCGGGGTGGTTCACCCCTCCACTTT. It codes for CASSLVARGGSPLHF. The chain has TRBV7-6 and TRBJ1-6, with D hard to call. The CDR3 has 15 amino acids. Deletions cut 1 base from V and 9 bases from J, with 13 bases between. Germline loops: CDR1 SGHVS, CDR2 FNYEAQ.

V and J are TRBV21-1 and TRBJ2-7; TRBD1, the table's D call, was not compared with the DNA. TRBV21-1 is marked as a pseudogene. The CDR3 spans 13 residues. The CDR3 sequence is CASRGQGAYEQYF. The CDR3 DNA follows: TGTGCCAGCCGGGGACAGGGGGCTTACGAGCAGTACTTC.

J is TRBJ1-2 and V is TRBV6-1; no reliable D call. The CDR3 length is 15 residues. The V gene's germline CDR1 is MNHNS and CDR2 SASEGT. Trimming pared 1 base from V and 5 bases from J, leaving 14 bases between. The CDR3 coding sequence is TGTGCCAGCAGTGAAGGGAGTAACCCCCAGTATGGCTACACCTTC. Its translation: CASSEGSNPQYGYTF.

The chain couples TRBV5-1 to TRBJ1-1; tentative D call: TRBD1 (5 bases). CDR1 and CDR2 (germline): SGHRS, YFSETQ. Trimming cost V 6 bases and J 0 bases, with 15 bases left between them. CDR3 length equals 15 residues. The CDR3 DNA reads TGCGCCAGCACCATCCGGATGGACATGAACACTGAAGCTTTCTTT. It is translated as CASTIRMDMNTEAFF.

The chain carries TRBV5-1 and TRBJ2-3, with a tentative D call TRBD1 (5 bases). The germline V and J ends were trimmed by 0 bases and 0 bases, with 8 bases remaining between them. There are 15 residues in the CDR3. Germline V CDR1 and CDR2: SGHRS, YFSETQ. The CDR3 nucleotides read TGCGCCAGCAGCTTGGGACAGCATAGCACAGATACGCAGTATTTT. Protein sequence: CASSLGQHSTDTQYF. The full variable domain, with the rest looked up from reference TRBV5-1 and TRBJ2-3, is KAGVTQTPRYLIKTRGQQVTLSCSPISGHRSVSWYQQTPGQGLQFLFEYFSETQRNKGNFPGRFSGRQFSNSRSEMNVSTLELGDSALYLCASSLGQHSTDTQYFGPGTRLTVL.

The chain employs TRBV11-3 and TRBJ2-5, with D possibly matching TRBD2 (6 bases). Germline V lookup: CDR1 SGHNT, CDR2 YENEEA. V gave up 5 bases and J gave up 3 bases, with 16 bases separating them. The CDR3 runs to 15 residues. The CDR3 DNA follows: TGTGCCAGCAGCCCGGGGGACCGACGAAAAGAGACCCAGTACTTC. Its protein product is CASSPGDRRKETQYF.